This is a list of T cell receptor beta chains from one sample in a study of OX40 agonist ivuxolimab in advanced cancers. The data were produced by immunoSEQ multiplex PCR, yet TCRdb's version contains in-frame clones alone and is incomplete. This sample has around 76,000 clones, with over 75% found just once. This material consisted of CD4+ or CD8+ T cells sorted from blood, taken in a trial of the OX40 agonist ivuxolimab. Receptor source: an adult with an advanced solid tumor such as melanoma, head and neck, liver or kidney cancer. Each CDR3 is given with its conserved first and last residue. D genes are given only for firm matches. Some rows mark clone size as missing; the rest say once, few, many or name a class of expanded clone.

d_gene: .; j_gene: TRBJ1-1; abundance: .; v_gene: TRBV2; CDR3aa: CASSQEERQHAFF; CDR3nt: TGTGCCAGCAGTCAAGAGGAGCGGCAGCACGCTTTCTTT
d_gene: TRBD2; j_gene: TRBJ2-5; abundance: .; v_gene: TRBV5-1; CDR3aa: CASSLAGSNQETQYF; CDR3nt: TGCGCCAGCAGTCTAGCGGGGAGCAATCAAGAGACCCAGTACTTC
d_gene: .; j_gene: TRBJ1-5; abundance: .; v_gene: TRBV10-3; CDR3aa: CAISEGGLNQPQHF; CDR3nt: TGTGCCATCAGTGAAGGGGGGCTCAATCAGCCCCAGCATTTT
d_gene: .; j_gene: TRBJ2-7; abundance: .; v_gene: TRBV2; CDR3aa: CASSTLRDGLYEQYF; CDR3nt: TGTGCCAGCAGTACCCTCCGGGACGGCCTTTACGAGCAGTACTTC
d_gene: TRBD1; j_gene: TRBJ1-2; abundance: .; v_gene: TRBV7-2; CDR3aa: CASSVNRGRNYGYTF; CDR3nt: TGTGCCAGCAGCGTCAACAGGGGAAGGAACTATGGCTACACCTTC
d_gene: .; j_gene: TRBJ2-3; abundance: .; v_gene: TRBV4-3; CDR3aa: CASSLTPVVDTQYF; CDR3nt: TGCGCCAGCAGCTTGACACCTGTTGTGGATACGCAGTATTTT
d_gene: .; j_gene: TRBJ2-7; abundance: .; v_gene: TRBV5-1; CDR3aa: CASSSGEYEQYF; CDR3nt: TGCGCCAGCAGCTCCGGGGAGTACGAGCAGTACTTC
d_gene: TRBD1; j_gene: TRBJ2-2; abundance: .; v_gene: TRBV2; CDR3aa: CASSWDRGPTGELFF; CDR3nt: TGTGCCAGCAGCTGGGACAGGGGGCCCACCGGGGAGCTGTTTTTT
d_gene: .; j_gene: TRBJ2-7; abundance: .; v_gene: TRBV6-1; CDR3aa: CASSEGRGYHEQYF; CDR3nt: TGTGCCAGCAGTGAAGGGAGAGGGTACCACGAGCAGTACTTC
d_gene: TRBD1; j_gene: TRBJ1-2; abundance: once; v_gene: TRBV9; CDR3aa: CASSGGQFYGYTF; CDR3nt: TGTGCCAGCAGCGGGGGACAGTTCTATGGCTACACCTTC
d_gene: .; j_gene: TRBJ2-3; abundance: .; v_gene: TRBV9; CDR3aa: CASSPGSHIDTQYF; CDR3nt: TGTGCCAGCAGTCCAGGATCGCACATTGATACGCAGTATTTT
d_gene: TRBD1; j_gene: TRBJ2-1; abundance: .; v_gene: TRBV19; CDR3aa: CASSFGGQVSYNEQFF; CDR3nt: TGTGCCAGTAGTTTCGGGGGACAGGTCTCCTACAATGAGCAGTTCTTC
d_gene: .; j_gene: TRBJ2-3; abundance: .; v_gene: TRBV13; CDR3aa: CASSLGRLPPQYF; CDR3nt: TGTGCCAGCAGCTTAGGCAGGCTCCCTCCACAGTATTTT
d_gene: .; j_gene: TRBJ2-2; abundance: .; v_gene: TRBV4-3; CDR3aa: CASSRGRGGELFF; CDR3nt: TGCGCCAGCAGCCGGGGGCGAGGTGGGGAGCTGTTTTTT
d_gene: TRBD2; j_gene: TRBJ2-4; abundance: .; v_gene: TRBV7-8; CDR3aa: CASSLVREGLAGVRAKNIQYF; CDR3nt: TGTGCCAGCAGCTTAGTGAGAGAGGGACTAGCGGGGGTCCGGGCCAAAAACATTCAGTACTTC
d_gene: .; j_gene: TRBJ1-6; abundance: .; v_gene: TRBV6-5; CDR3aa: CASSYDGRGNSPLHF; CDR3nt: TGTGCCAGCAGTTACGACGGGAGGGGGAATTCACCCCTCCACTTT
d_gene: .; j_gene: TRBJ2-3; abundance: .; v_gene: TRBV5-1; CDR3aa: CASSPPEAGLTDTQYF; CDR3nt: TGCGCCAGCAGCCCTCCCGAAGCGGGCCTCACAGATACGCAGTATTTT
d_gene: .; j_gene: TRBJ2-3; abundance: .; v_gene: TRBV5-1; CDR3aa: CASSSGLKDTQYF; CDR3nt: TGCGCCAGCAGCTCGGGGCTGAAAGATACGCAGTATTTT
d_gene: .; j_gene: TRBJ2-7; abundance: .; v_gene: TRBV4-3; CDR3aa: CASSLNTGGEYEQYF; CDR3nt: TGCGCCAGCAGCCTTAACACAGGGGGGGAATACGAGCAGTACTTC
d_gene: TRBD1; j_gene: TRBJ1-3; abundance: .; v_gene: TRBV5-1; CDR3aa: CASIPKGGRNSGNTIYF; CDR3nt: TGCGCCAGCATCCCCAAAGGGGGCCGGAACTCTGGAAACACCATATATTTT
d_gene: TRBD2; j_gene: TRBJ2-7; abundance: .; v_gene: TRBV2; CDR3aa: CASRTGTSGGAGTYEQYF; CDR3nt: TGTGCCAGCAGGACCGGGACTAGCGGGGGGGCGGGGACCTACGAGCAGTACTTC
d_gene: TRBD2; j_gene: TRBJ2-5; abundance: few; v_gene: TRBV14; CDR3aa: CASSRTSGGLETQYF; CDR3nt: TGTGCCAGCAGCCGGACTAGCGGGGGATTAGAGACCCAGTACTTC
d_gene: .; j_gene: TRBJ2-3; abundance: .; v_gene: TRBV7-3; CDR3aa: CASSFQGSDTQYF; CDR3nt: TGTGCCAGCAGCTTCCAGGGGTCAGATACGCAGTATTTT
d_gene: .; j_gene: TRBJ2-5; abundance: .; v_gene: TRBV19; CDR3aa: CASNDRRTQETQYF; CDR3nt: TGTGCCAGTAATGACAGAAGAACGCAAGAGACCCAGTACTTC
d_gene: .; j_gene: TRBJ1-2; abundance: .; v_gene: TRBV6-5; CDR3aa: CASSFQGIGYTF; CDR3nt: TGTGCCAGCAGTTTTCAGGGGATCGGCTACACCTTC
d_gene: TRBD1; j_gene: TRBJ2-3; abundance: few; v_gene: TRBV7-9; CDR3aa: CASSLETGGGDTQYF; CDR3nt: TGTGCCAGCAGCTTAGAGACAGGGGGGGGAGATACGCAGTATTTT
d_gene: .; j_gene: TRBJ2-5; abundance: few; v_gene: TRBV2; CDR3aa: CASSEREETQYF; CDR3nt: TGTGCCAGCAGTGAGAGGGAAGAGACCCAGTACTTC
d_gene: .; j_gene: TRBJ1-3; abundance: few; v_gene: TRBV7-9; CDR3aa: CASSLVAGNTIYF; CDR3nt: TGTGCCAGCAGCTTAGTGGCTGGAAACACCATATATTTT
d_gene: TRBD2; j_gene: TRBJ2-5; abundance: .; v_gene: TRBV5-1; CDR3aa: CASSLASGGAVETQYF; CDR3nt: TGCGCCAGCAGCTTGGCTAGCGGGGGGGCCGTTGAGACCCAGTACTTC
d_gene: TRBD2; j_gene: TRBJ2-5; abundance: .; v_gene: TRBV7-2; CDR3aa: CASSLGTRPETQYF; CDR3nt: TGTGCCAGCAGCTTAGGGACTAGACCAGAGACCCAGTACTTC
d_gene: .; j_gene: TRBJ2-7; abundance: .; v_gene: TRBV18; CDR3aa: CASSPVGDEQYF; CDR3nt: TGTGCCAGCTCACCTGTTGGTGACGAGCAGTACTTC
d_gene: .; j_gene: TRBJ1-1; abundance: .; v_gene: TRBV7-8; CDR3aa: CASSLSSANTEAFF; CDR3nt: TGTGCCAGCAGCTTATCATCGGCTAACACTGAAGCTTTCTTT
d_gene: .; j_gene: TRBJ2-7; abundance: .; v_gene: TRBV7-2; CDR3aa: CASSTTPSSYEQYF; CDR3nt: TGTGCCAGCAGCACGACACCCAGCTCCTACGAGCAGTACTTC
d_gene: .; j_gene: TRBJ2-7; abundance: .; v_gene: TRBV6-1; CDR3aa: CASSEMGGGAEQYF; CDR3nt: TGTGCCAGCAGTGAAATGGGAGGTGGTGCCGAGCAGTACTTC
d_gene: .; j_gene: TRBJ1-1; abundance: .; v_gene: TRBV5-4; CDR3aa: CASSLKLGVGATKAFF; CDR3nt: TGTGCCAGCAGCTTGAAGCTTGGGGTGGGCGCCACCAAAGCTTTCTTT
d_gene: .; j_gene: TRBJ1-5; abundance: .; v_gene: TRBV7-2; CDR3aa: CASSLGPTGPGPQHF; CDR3nt: TGTGCCAGCAGTCTAGGCCCGACAGGACCAGGGCCCCAGCATTTT
d_gene: .; j_gene: TRBJ2-1; abundance: .; v_gene: TRBV5-1; CDR3aa: CASSSARQVNEQFF; CDR3nt: TGCGCCAGCAGCTCGGCCCGACAGGTCAATGAGCAGTTCTTC
d_gene: TRBD2; j_gene: TRBJ2-5; abundance: .; v_gene: TRBV13; CDR3aa: CASSARLAGQETQYF; CDR3nt: TGTGCCAGCAGCGCCCGACTAGCGGGTCAAGAGACCCAGTACTTC
d_gene: TRBD1; j_gene: TRBJ1-6; abundance: .; v_gene: TRBV5-1; CDR3aa: CASSSGTDNNSPLHF; CDR3nt: TGCGCCAGCAGCTCCGGGACAGACAATAATTCACCCCTCCACTTT
d_gene: TRBD1; j_gene: TRBJ1-2; abundance: .; v_gene: TRBV5-1; CDR3aa: CASSLAGTGVGGYTF; CDR3nt: TGCGCCAGCAGCTTGGCCGGGACAGGGGTAGGTGGCTACACCTTC
d_gene: TRBD1; j_gene: TRBJ2-7; abundance: once; v_gene: TRBV9; CDR3aa: CASSVGQGAIYEQYF; CDR3nt: TGTGCCAGCAGCGTAGGTCAGGGGGCGATCTACGAGCAGTACTTC
d_gene: .; j_gene: TRBJ1-1; abundance: few; v_gene: TRBV10-3; CDR3aa: CAISRQVDTEAFF; CDR3nt: TGTGCCATCAGTCGACAGGTTGACACTGAAGCTTTCTTT
d_gene: TRBD1; j_gene: TRBJ1-2; abundance: .; v_gene: TRBV5-4; CDR3aa: CASSSPGQGDYGYTF; CDR3nt: TGTGCCAGCAGCTCCCCGGGACAGGGCGACTATGGCTACACCTTC
d_gene: TRBD2; j_gene: TRBJ2-1; abundance: .; v_gene: TRBV30; CDR3aa: CAWRTPGLAGGNEQFF; CDR3nt: TGTGCCTGGAGGACACCCGGACTAGCGGGGGGCAATGAGCAGTTCTTC
d_gene: TRBD1; j_gene: TRBJ2-7; abundance: .; v_gene: TRBV7-2; CDR3aa: CASSPGQATYEQYF; CDR3nt: TGTGCCAGCAGCCCGGGACAGGCGACCTACGAGCAGTACTTC
d_gene: TRBD2; j_gene: TRBJ2-7; abundance: .; v_gene: TRBV6-5; CDR3aa: CASRSGGASYEQYF; CDR3nt: TGTGCCAGCAGGAGCGGGGGGGCCTCCTACGAGCAGTACTTC
d_gene: TRBD2; j_gene: TRBJ2-1; abundance: .; v_gene: TRBV7-2; CDR3aa: CASSFLSGGAYEQFF; CDR3nt: TGTGCCAGCAGCTTCCTTAGCGGGGGGGCGTATGAGCAGTTCTTC
d_gene: .; j_gene: TRBJ1-3; abundance: few; v_gene: TRBV6-1; CDR3aa: CASSGQFNSGNTIYF; CDR3nt: TGTGCCAGCAGCGGACAGTTCAACTCTGGAAACACCATATATTTT
d_gene: .; j_gene: TRBJ1-5; abundance: .; v_gene: TRBV2; CDR3aa: CASTQGGTFSNQPQHF; CDR3nt: TGTGCCAGCACCCAAGGGGGGACTTTTAGCAATCAGCCCCAGCATTTT
d_gene: .; j_gene: TRBJ2-2; abundance: .; v_gene: TRBV5-4; CDR3aa: CASSFGGGVTGELFF; CDR3nt: TGTGCCAGCAGTTTCGGAGGGGGGGTCACCGGGGAGCTGTTTTTT
d_gene: .; j_gene: TRBJ2-2; abundance: .; v_gene: TRBV6-4; CDR3aa: CASKALQPGELFF; CDR3nt: TGTGCCAGCAAAGCCTTACAACCCGGGGAGCTGTTTTTT
d_gene: .; j_gene: TRBJ2-1; abundance: .; v_gene: TRBV7-2; CDR3aa: CASRPGGAVEQFF; CDR3nt: TGTGCCAGCAGACCAGGGGGGGCAGTTGAGCAGTTCTTC
d_gene: TRBD2; j_gene: TRBJ2-2; abundance: .; v_gene: TRBV2; CDR3aa: CASSGLATGELFF; CDR3nt: TGTGCCAGCAGTGGACTAGCGACCGGGGAGCTGTTTTTT
d_gene: .; j_gene: TRBJ1-5; abundance: .; v_gene: TRBV6-5; CDR3aa: CASSTHATDNQPQHF; CDR3nt: TGTGCCAGCAGTACCCATGCGACAGACAATCAGCCCCAGCATTTT
d_gene: TRBD1; j_gene: TRBJ2-3; abundance: .; v_gene: TRBV9; CDR3aa: CASSFTGVDTQYF; CDR3nt: TGTGCCAGCAGCTTTACAGGGGTTGATACGCAGTATTTT